Shown below are 25 T cell receptor beta chains from a single sample sequenced in a study of identical twins. TCRdb processed the 5' RACE reads anew with MiXCR; each CDR3 protein has one entry. The table shows some 710,000 distinct CDR3 sequences, with less than 7% occurring only once. The sequenced sample was naive T cells sorted from blood. The receptors were sampled from a man aged 18 to 30 in good health.

This clonotype was counted ten times or more. V usage is TRBV6-1 and J usage is TRBJ1-1, with D hard to call. This CDR3 has 14 residues. Germline V gives CDR1 MNHNS, CDR2 SASEGT. V gave up 6 bases and J gave up 0 bases, with 11 bases separating them. CDR3 nucleotides: TGTGCCAGCAGACCACAGAGATTGAACACTGAAGCTTTCTTT. This codes for CASRPQRLNTEAFF.

The CDR3 sequence is CASRGGGGEVEAFF. The CDR3 nucleotides read TGTGCCAGCAGGGGCGGGGGAGGGGAGGTTGAAGCTTTCTTT. The chain employs TRBV25-1 and TRBJ1-1; a weak D match, TRBD1 (5 bases). The germline V and J ends were trimmed by 6 bases and 7 bases, with 18 bases remaining between them. This CDR3 region has 14 residues. Germline V CDR1 and CDR2: MGHDK, SYGVNS.

This clonotype was picked up a small number of times. This chain connects TRBV4-1 to TRBJ2-7, with 8 bases identical to TRBD2. Trimming removed 0 bases from V and 3 bases from J; junction bases left unmatched: 4. The CDR3 contains 15 residues. CDR1 is MGHRA and CDR2 is YSYEKL in the germline V gene. The CDR3 region is CASSQDLTSGYEQYV. CDR3 in DNA: TGCGCCAGCAGCCAAGATCTCACTAGCGGCTACGAGCAGTACGTC.

In this sample, this clonotype turned up many times. The V and J genes are TRBV12-3 or TRBV12-4 and TRBJ1-1; D ambiguous. Between the trimmed V and J ends, which lost 4 bases and 7 bases, there was a span of 10 bases. CDR3 length: 12 amino acids. The CDR3 loop is CASSSGGNEAFF. In nucleotides, the CDR3 is TGTGCCAGCAGTTCCGGCGGGAATGAAGCTTTCTTT.

The CDR3 sequence: CASSYDRAGGELFF. In DNA form, the CDR3 reads TGTGCCAGCAGTTATGACAGGGCCGGCGGGGAGCTGTTTTTT. The V call is TRBV6-5, the J call TRBJ2-2; 7 bases align to TRBD1. Per germline, CDR1 MNHEY and CDR2 SVGAGI. Losses at the gene ends were 3 bases for V and 7 bases for J; bases not matched to a gene: 5. The CDR3 consists of 14 residues.

Only a few counts were recorded for this clonotype. The chain combines TRBV18 with TRBJ2-5; D is unclear. The germline V gene encodes CDR1 KGHSH and CDR2 LQKENI. Trimming removed 0 bases from V and 2 bases from J, with 7 bases in between. This CDR3 comprises 14 residues. The CDR3 spells CASSPPTQQETQYF. In DNA form, the CDR3 reads TGTGCCAGCTCACCACCGACGCAGCAAGAGACCCAGTACTTC.

The chain joins TRBV9 to TRBJ2-3; TRBD2 matches at 10 bases. Germline lookup yields CDR1 SGDLS and CDR2 YYNGEE. V dropped 4 bases and J dropped 4; count of bases not matched to a gene: 12. The CDR3 is 17 amino acids. This chain's CDR3 is CASSFPTLAGDPDTQYF. For the CDR3, the DNA is TGTGCCAGCAGCTTTCCCACTCTAGCGGGAGACCCAGATACGCAGTATTTT.

This clonotype showed up just a few times. Here the CDR3 reads CSAPPSGRGADTQYF. CDR3 DNA sequence: TGCAGTGCCCCCCCTAGCGGGAGAGGCGCAGATACGCAGTATTTT. This rearrangement joins TRBV20-1 to TRBJ2-3; 10 bases align to TRBD2. Germline V gene sequence: CDR1 DFQATT, CDR2 SNEGSKA (reference sequence). This CDR3 is built from 15 residues. The V segment lost 6 bases and the J segment 4 bases; nucleotides outside the gene matches: 10.

In its sample, this clonotype was seen many times. The chain links TRBV3-1 to TRBJ2-3, with D unresolved. The CDR3 is 17 residues long. V lost 0 bases and J 6 bases, leaving 19 bases between the germline ends. Per the germline V gene, CDR1 is LGHDT and CDR2 is YNNKEL (reference sequence). CDR3 amino acids: CASSQDRVQVGLDTQYF. The CDR3 bases are TGTGCCAGCAGCCAAGATCGGGTTCAAGTGGGATTGGATACGCAGTATTTT.

This clonotype was detected many times. This chain connects TRBV5-1 to TRBJ2-1, with TRBD2 identical over 8 bases. V lost 4 bases to trimming and J lost 1 base; unmatched junction nucleotides: 4. Germline lookup yields CDR1 SGHRS and CDR2 YFSETQ. This CDR3 comprises 15 residues. The CDR3 DNA follows: TGCGCCAGCAGCCCCGGACTAGCATCCTACAATGAGCAGTTCTTC. As protein: CASSPGLASYNEQFF.

This clonotype was recorded a few times. This chain links TRBV4-2 with TRBJ2-5, with D uncertain. The germline V and J ends were trimmed by 4 bases and 4 bases, with 22 bases remaining between them. This CDR3 comprises 17 residues. The germline V gene has CDR1 LGHNA and CDR2 YNFKEQ. CDR3 sequence: CASSPFSKGGDAETQYF. The CDR3 DNA reads as TGTGCCAGCAGCCCTTTTAGTAAGGGTGGGGATGCAGAGACCCAGTACTTC.

The V gene is TRBV6-2 or TRBV6-3, the J gene TRBJ1-5; TRBD1 might be the D (5 bases). The germline gives CDR1 MNHEY, CDR2 SVGEGT. This CDR3 contains 15 residues. The V gene lost 10 bases and the J gene lost 1 base, with 17 bases spanning the gap. CDR3 sequence: CAISRGTGSNQPQHF. CDR3 sequence (DNA): TGTGCCATCAGCCGGGGGACTGGGAGCAATCAGCCCCAGCATTTT.

There are a few counts of this clonotype. The CDR3 region has the DNA TGCGCCAGCAGCGGAGGGAGGGGAGCGACCCAGTACTTC. Translated, it gives CASSGGRGATQYF. The gene calls are TRBV5-1 and TRBJ2-5; 7 bases are shared with TRBD2. Germline lookup yields CDR1 SGHRS and CDR2 YFSETQ. This CDR3 spans 13 amino acids. V gave up 4 bases and J gave up 7 bases; unmatched junction bases: 7.

The chain is built from TRBV7-8 and TRBJ2-7; D is perhaps TRBD2 (6 bases). The length of the CDR3 is 15 residues. The V gene lost 4 bases and the J gene lost 2 bases, with 15 bases spanning the gap. CDR1 is SGHVS and CDR2 is FQNEAQ in the germline V gene. CDR3 sequence: CASSSGRGVTYEQYF. As DNA, the CDR3 is TGTGCCAGCAGCTCGGGACGCGGGGTAACCTACGAGCAGTACTTC.

This clonotype was seen ten or more times. The chain carries TRBV5-1 and TRBJ2-1; 7 bases map to TRBD1. The junction had 5 bases not matched to a gene; V was cut back by 3 bases and J by 8 bases. This CDR3 has 13 residues. CDR1 is SGHRS and CDR2 is YFSETQ in the germline V gene. CDR3 residues: CASSYPTGDEQFF. CDR3 coding DNA: TGCGCCAGCAGCTACCCTACAGGGGATGAGCAGTTCTTC.

This clonotype was detected many times. The CDR3 DNA is TGTGCCAGCATGGTCGGGACTCTCTCTGGAAACACCATATATTTT. Its protein is CASMVGTLSGNTIYF. This sequence joins TRBV6-1 and TRBJ1-3; a weak D match, TRBD1 (5 bases). The CDR3 is 15 amino acids. With 7 bases removed from V and 0 bases from J, the gap between germline ends came to 13 bases. Germline CDR1 is MNHNS and CDR2 is SASEGT.

The chain has TRBV6-5 and TRBJ1-5; maybe TRBD1 (5 bases). Germline V gene sequence: CDR1 MNHEY, CDR2 SVGAGI. Trimming stripped 7 bases from V and 0 bases from J, with 13 bases between. The CDR3 spans 15 residues. The CDR3 bases are TGTGCCAGCATTAAGACAGTACCTAGCAATCAGCCCCAGCATTTT. Translation: CASIKTVPSNQPQHF.

This clonotype was observed many times. The chain joins TRBV12-3 or TRBV12-4 to TRBJ1-1; D gene unclear. This CDR3 has 12 residues. Between the trimmed V and J ends, which lost 2 bases and 8 bases, there was a span of 9 bases. CDR3 coding DNA: TGTGCCAGCAGTTTAATATTTGGAGAAGCTTTCTTT. The encoded protein is CASSLIFGEAFF.

Many counts were recorded for this clonotype. The DNA of the CDR3 is TGCGCCAGCAGCCGGGAAAGTACGGGAGGGCCAATAGCTTACAATGAGCAGTTCTTC. As protein: CASSRESTGGPIAYNEQFF. V usage is TRBV5-1 and J usage is TRBJ2-1; 8 bases agree with TRBD2. CDR1 and CDR2 (germline): SGHRS, YFSETQ. The trim removed 4 bases at V and 4 bases at J, leaving 19 bases unmatched. This CDR3 is 19 amino acids long.

This chain links TRBV11-1 with TRBJ2-1; 13 positions match TRBD2. Trimming cost V 5 bases and J 0 bases; bases outside gene matches: 7. Germline lookup yields CDR1 SGHAT and CDR2 FQDESV (reference sequence). The CDR3 has 18 amino acids. This CDR3 reads CASSTPTSGGVSYNEQFF. The CDR3 DNA follows: TGTGCCAGCAGCACCCCCACTAGCGGGGGGGTCTCCTACAATGAGCAGTTCTTC.

The sample holds many counts of this clonotype. The J gene is TRBJ2-1, the V gene TRBV6-9; 10 nucleotides line up with TRBD1. Unmatched junction bases numbered 11, after V lost 5 bases and J lost 4 bases. Germline CDR1 and CDR2: MNHGY and SVAAGI. The CDR3 runs to 17 residues. CDR3 nucleotides: TGTGCCAGCAGTCTATTTGGCCCGGGACAGGGGTACAATGAGCAGTTCTTC. Translating gives CASSLFGPGQGYNEQFF.

The CDR3: CASSEQGPNNSPLHF. Written as DNA, the CDR3 is TGTGCCAGCAGTGAACAGGGCCCAAATAATTCACCCCTCCACTTT. The chain carries TRBV6-1 and TRBJ1-6; D perhaps matches TRBD1 (5 bases). The V and J ends lost 2 bases and 5 bases respectively, with 10 bases between them. The CDR3 has 15 residues. The germline CDR1 and CDR2 sequences are MNHNS and SASEGT.

On this clonotype: Sequence at one end of the junction differs from germline and may be a read error. This chain links TRBV5-5 with TRBJ2-7; 7 bases line up with TRBD2. The CDR3 sequence is 16 residues long. Per germline, CDR1 SGHKS and CDR2 YYEKEE (reference sequence). CDR3 loop: CASSHPVGGIPYGQYF. The CDR3 nucleotides are TGTGCCAGCAGCCACCCCGTCGGGGGGATCCCTTACGGGCAGTACTTC.

The V gene is TRBV20-1, the J gene TRBJ1-1; D possibly corresponds to TRBD1 (5 bases). CDR1 is DFQATT, CDR2 SNEGSKA, per germline (reference sequence). The CDR3 sequence is 14 residues long. Trimming took off 0 bases at V and 5 bases at J, with 13 bases between the two ends. This chain's CDR3 is CSAREARAGTEAFF. As DNA, the CDR3 is TGCAGTGCTAGAGAAGCCAGGGCAGGTACTGAAGCTTTCTTT.

The V and J genes are TRBV2 and TRBJ2-1, with TRBD1 identical over 8 bases. The CDR3 runs to 16 residues. The V gene end was trimmed by 6 bases and the J gene end by 1 base; junction bases not matched to a gene: 8. CDR1 is SNHLY and CDR2 is FYNNEI in the germline V gene. DNA for the CDR3: TGTGCCAGCAGGAAGGATCGGACAGGGTCCTACAATGAGCAGTTCTTC. It translates to CASRKDRTGSYNEQFF.